The entry that follows covers one T cell receptor beta chain sequence. Germline CDR1 reads SGDLS; CDR2 reads YYNGEE. V lost 8 bases, J lost 2 bases, and 20 bases lay in between. The CDR3 spans 16 residues. PCR employed 60 Vbeta and 13 Jbeta primers. Using immunoSEQ multiplex PCR, the repertoire was profiled, and TCRdb retains in-frame clones only, with some absent. The data contain roughly 200,000 clones, approximately 86% of them seen just once; the ten biggest clones take up around 0.3%. The donors, nominally healthy at sampling, likely had unrecorded immune exposures. The data belong to a study of cytomegalovirus exposure and HLA in healthy donors.

The J gene is TRBJ1-5, the V gene TRBV9, with D unresolved. Sequencing was carried out using PBMCs. This TCR was sampled from a woman aged 25 to 39 in good health and CMV-seronegative. In nucleotides, the CDR3 is TGTGCCAGGGGAGAGGGCTCCATTAGGGGCAATCAGCCCCAGCATTTT. The encoded protein is CARGEGSIRGNQPQHF.